The source of this T cell receptor beta chain is a study of cytomegalovirus exposure and HLA in healthy donors. Broader study findings: Donors were assumed by presence/absence analyses to have roughly uniform sequencing depth. CMV serostatus stood as the only immune exposure information on hand. For cytomegalovirus status, the classifier reportedly gave diagnoses with high specificity and sensitivity.

As to this clone: The antigen is not known.

In germline, CDR1 is LNHDA, CDR2 SQIVND (reference sequence). V gave up 3 bases and J gave up 3 bases; unmatched junction bases: 7. There are 15 residues in the CDR3. PCR employed 60 Vbeta and 13 Jbeta primers. Repertoires were generated with immunoSEQ multiplex PCR, while TCRdb's copy carries only in-frame clones and drops some. The listing records about 72,000 clones. Sequenced material: PBMCs. The chain couples TRBV19 to TRBJ2-7, with 8 positions matching TRBD2. The clonotype originates from a man aged 50 or older in good health and CMV-seropositive. CDR3 DNA sequence: TGTGCCAGTAGTATCGGGTCGGGACTAGACTACGAGCAGTACTTC. This encodes CASSIGSGLDYEQYF. The whole variable domain, filled in from reference TRBV19 and TRBJ2-7, reads DGGITQSPKYLFRKEGQNVTLSCEQNLNHDAMYWYRQDPGQGLRLIYYSQIVNDFQKGDIAEGYSVSREKKESFPLTVTSAQKNPTAFYLCASSIGSGLDYEQYFGPGTRLTVT.